The clone carrying this T cell receptor (beta chain) has only a few counts. What it recognizes is unknown. Here immunoSEQ multiplex PCR was the method, and the copy in TCRdb shows in-frame clones only, minus some. The sample records 14,000 or so clones, around four fifths being singletons. This entry comes from a study of OX40 agonist ivuxolimab in advanced cancers. Study-wide results and caveats: The study found that CD8+ T cells averaged more expanded clones than CD4+. The antigen specificity of the peripheral T cells (those that were expanded) was not determined.

The CDR3 totals 17 residues. In germline, CDR1 is LGHNT, CDR2 FRNRAP. The V end lost 0 bases, the J end lost 3 bases, and 15 bases lay between the germline ends. This chain links TRBV12-5 with TRBJ2-1; possible D gene TRBD2, 5 bases. This TCR was recovered from an adult with an advanced solid tumor such as melanoma, head and neck, liver or kidney cancer. The sequencing here drew on CD4+ or CD8+ T cells sorted from blood, taken in a trial of the OX40 agonist ivuxolimab. The DNA of the CDR3 is TGTGCTAGTGGTTTGGTTTTCCGGGGTAGTGACTACAATGAGCAGTTCTTC. Translation: CASGLVFRGSDYNEQFF.